This TCR beta chain was recorded in a study of human T cells and chemical hapten exposure. Overall study context: Read at 6 days, the patch tests placed 0.01% DPC on the upper back.

CDR1 SGDLS and CDR2 YYNGEE come from the germline V gene. V lost 3 bases and J lost 0, with 13 bases in between. The length of the CDR3 is 15 residues. This clonotype occurred many times. Individual cDNA molecules (in the library) carried attached unique molecular identifiers. Each CDR3 protein is one row after TCRdb ran MiXCR on the RACE reads. The profile shows approximately 120,000 distinct CDR3 sequences, roughly a tenth of them singletons. Sample time point: patch test 2, 6 weeks after DPC sensitization. Treatment here: therapeutic diphenylcyclopropenone sensitization with weekly scalp DPC. This chain links TRBV9 with TRBJ2-7, with D maybe TRBD1 (5 bases). The starting material was whole blood, obtained in connection with sensitization to the hapten diphenylcyclopropenone (DPC). This sequence originates from a woman in her 40s with alopecia areata. Some clones in this sample may be carry-over from other donors' samples. The CDR3 sequence is CASSAGHSSSYEQYF. In DNA form, the CDR3 reads TGTGCCAGCAGCGCCGGACACTCCAGCTCCTACGAGCAGTACTTC.